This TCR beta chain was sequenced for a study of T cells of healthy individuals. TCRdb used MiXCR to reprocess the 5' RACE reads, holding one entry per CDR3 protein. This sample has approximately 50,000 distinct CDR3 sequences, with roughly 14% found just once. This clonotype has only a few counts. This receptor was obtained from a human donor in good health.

The CDR3 protein is CASSGSGGQETQYF. In DNA, the CDR3 is TGTGCCAGCAGCGGCTCGGGGGGCCAAGAGACCCAGTACTTC. This chain uses TRBV7-6 with TRBJ2-5; 7 positions match TRBD2. This CDR3 is built from 14 residues. V was pared by 5 bases and J by 1 base, with 4 bases of the junction left unmatched. Germline V CDR1 and CDR2: SGHVS, FNYEAQ.